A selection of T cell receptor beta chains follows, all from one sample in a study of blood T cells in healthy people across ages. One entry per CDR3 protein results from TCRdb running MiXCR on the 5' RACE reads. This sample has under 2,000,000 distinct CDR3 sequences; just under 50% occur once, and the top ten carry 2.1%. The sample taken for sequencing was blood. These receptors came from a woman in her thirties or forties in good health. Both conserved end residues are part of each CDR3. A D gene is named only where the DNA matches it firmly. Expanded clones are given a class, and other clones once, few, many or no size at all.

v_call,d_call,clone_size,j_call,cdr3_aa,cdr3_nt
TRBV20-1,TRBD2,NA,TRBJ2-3,CSAPSGGTTDTQYF,TGCAGTGCTCCGTCCGGGGGGACCACAGATACGCAGTATTTT
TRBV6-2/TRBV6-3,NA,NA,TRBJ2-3,CASSYMGGPQYF,TGTGCCAGCAGTTACATGGGTGGTCCGCAGTATTTT
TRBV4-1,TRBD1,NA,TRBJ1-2,CASSQAGQGASGYTF,TGCGCCAGCAGCCAGGCGGGACAGGGGGCTTCCGGCTACACCTTC
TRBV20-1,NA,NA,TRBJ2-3,CSARDGRGGRLRDTQYF,TGCAGTGCTAGAGATGGTAGGGGGGGCCGATTAAGAGATACGCAGTATTTT
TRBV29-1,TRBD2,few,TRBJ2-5,CSVGGASGRNQETQYF,TGCAGCGTAGGAGGAGCTAGCGGGAGGAACCAAGAGACCCAGTACTTC
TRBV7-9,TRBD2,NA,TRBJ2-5,CASSSSRSGGPIIQYF,TGTGCCAGCAGCTCTTCCCGTAGCGGGGGCCCAATAATCCAGTACTTC
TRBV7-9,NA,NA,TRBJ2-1,CASIKGDWYNEQFF,TGTGCCAGCATCAAAGGGGATTGGTACAATGAGCAGTTCTTC
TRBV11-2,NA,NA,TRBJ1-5,CASSLERINQPQHF,TGTGCCAGCAGCTTAGAACGCATAAATCAGCCCCAGCATTTT
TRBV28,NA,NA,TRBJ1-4,CASSFLVGTTGATNEKLFF,TGTGCCAGCAGTTTTTTAGTAGGGACGACGGGGGCAACTAATGAAAAACTGTTTTTT
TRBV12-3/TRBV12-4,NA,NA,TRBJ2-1,CASSFHRALSSYNEQFF,TGTGCCAGCAGTTTCCACAGGGCCCTCAGCTCCTACAATGAGCAGTTCTTC
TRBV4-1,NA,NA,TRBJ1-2,CASSQTTRRAILNYGYTF,TGCGCCAGCAGCCAAACCACCCGTCGGGCCATACTTAACTATGGCTACACCTTC
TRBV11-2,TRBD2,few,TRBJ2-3,CASSPLRGGTDTQYF,TGTGCCAGCAGCCCCCTGCGGGGGGGCACAGATACGCAGTATTTT
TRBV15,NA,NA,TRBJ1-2,CATSREGFYGYTF,TGTGCCACCAGCAGAGAAGGGTTCTATGGCTACACCTTC
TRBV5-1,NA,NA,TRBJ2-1,CASSLTGPLREQFF,TGCGCCAGCAGCTTAACGGGACCCCTCAGGGAGCAGTTCTTC
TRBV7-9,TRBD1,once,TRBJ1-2,CASARTGGNYGYTF,TGTGCCAGCGCCCGGACAGGGGGTAACTATGGCTACACCTTC
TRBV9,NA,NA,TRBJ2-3,CASSVGDTGTDTQYF,TGTGCCAGCAGCGTAGGAGACACAGGTACAGATACGCAGTATTTT
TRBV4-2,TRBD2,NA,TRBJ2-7,CASSRQGGLADNYEQYF,TGTGCCAGCAGCCGACAAGGAGGACTAGCGGACAATTACGAGCAGTACTTC
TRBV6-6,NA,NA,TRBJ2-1,CASSRPRETQFF,TGTGCCAGCAGTCGCCCACGGGAGACCCAGTTCTTC
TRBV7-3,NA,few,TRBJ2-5,CASSLTASKAETQYF,TGTGCCAGCAGCTTAACTGCCTCCAAGGCGGAGACCCAGTACTTC
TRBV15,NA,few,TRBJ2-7,CATSPIPLGRRYEQYF,TGTGCCACCAGCCCTATTCCCCTCGGACGCCGCTACGAGCAGTACTTC
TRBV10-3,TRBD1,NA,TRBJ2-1,CAISAQDRVSSYNEQFF,TGTGCCATCAGTGCCCAAGACAGGGTAAGCTCCTACAATGAGCAGTTCTTC
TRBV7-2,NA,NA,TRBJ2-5,CASSRDTKKTQYF,TGTGCCAGCAGCCGGGACACTAAAAAGACCCAGTACTTC
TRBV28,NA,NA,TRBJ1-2,CASATIPNYGYTF,TGTGCCAGCGCAACAATCCCTAACTATGGCTACACCTTC
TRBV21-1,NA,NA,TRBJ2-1,CASSAFTAPLGHEQFF,TGTGCCAGCAGCGCCTTCACGGCCCCCCTAGGCCATGAGCAGTTCTTC
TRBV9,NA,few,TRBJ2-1,CASSTSPGHHSYNEQFF,TGTGCCAGCAGCACTTCACCGGGACACCATTCCTACAATGAGCAGTTCTTC
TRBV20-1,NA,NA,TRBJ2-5,CSTISPRDQTQYF,TGCAGTACAATCAGCCCCAGGGACCAGACCCAGTACTTC
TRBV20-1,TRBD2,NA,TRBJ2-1,CSAREPLAGSYNEQFF,TGCAGTGCTAGAGAGCCACTAGCGGGGTCCTACAATGAGCAGTTCTTC
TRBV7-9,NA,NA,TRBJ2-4,CASSLISEGNIQYF,TGTGCCAGCAGCTTAATTTCGGAAGGGAACATTCAGTACTTC
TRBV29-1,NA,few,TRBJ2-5,CSVADTPQETQYF,TGCAGCGTTGCGGACACCCCTCAAGAGACCCAGTACTTC
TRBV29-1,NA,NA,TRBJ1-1,CSVLDIMNTEAFF,TGCAGCGTTCTGGACATTATGAACACTGAAGCTTTCTTT
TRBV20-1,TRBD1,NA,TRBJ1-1,CSARDVGQGSTEAFF,TGCAGTGCTAGGGATGTGGGACAGGGGAGCACTGAAGCTTTCTTT
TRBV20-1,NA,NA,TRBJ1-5,CSARDRGGYSNQPQHF,TGCAGTGCTAGAGATCGGGGGGGATATAGCAATCAGCCCCAGCATTTT
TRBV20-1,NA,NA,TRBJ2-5,CSARVDRIQETQYF,TGCAGTGCTAGAGTCGACAGAATTCAAGAGACCCAGTACTTC
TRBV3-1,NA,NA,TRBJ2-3,CASSQEGPYTDTQYF,TGTGCCAGCAGCCAAGAGGGCCCATACACAGATACGCAGTATTTT
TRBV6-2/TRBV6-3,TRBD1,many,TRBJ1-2,CASSPTGDYGYTF,TGTGCCAGCAGTCCGACAGGGGACTATGGCTACACCTTC
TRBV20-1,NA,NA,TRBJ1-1,CSAMMNTEAFF,TGCAGTGCTATGATGAACACTGAAGCTTTCTTT
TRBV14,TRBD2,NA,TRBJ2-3,CASSKKLAAMDTQYF,TGTGCCAGCAGCAAGAAACTAGCGGCGATGGATACGCAGTATTTT
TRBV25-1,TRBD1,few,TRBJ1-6,CASTGQGGTPLHF,TGTGCCAGCACAGGACAGGGCGGGACGCCCCTCCACTTT
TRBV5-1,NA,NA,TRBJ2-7,CASSLGHRGQSGERSYEQYF,TGCGCCAGCAGCTTGGGACACCGGGGACAAAGCGGGGAGAGATCCTACGAGCAGTACTTC